This T cell receptor (beta chain) came from a study of siplizumab effects on memory and regulatory T cells. The assay was immunoSEQ multiplex PCR, and TCRdb's table has in-frame clones only and misses some. The data show approximately 110,000 clones, 92% seen once. Per the germline V gene, CDR1 is LNHDA and CDR2 is SQIVND (reference sequence). V lost 9 bases to trimming and J lost 1 base, with 9 bases between them. CDR3 length: 13 residues. The clonotype originates from a human donor in good health. J is TRBJ1-4 and V is TRBV19; weak D call: TRBD1 (5 bases). Material: Tregs sorted from blood. CDR3 DNA: TGTGCCAGCAGGGTTTTAACTAATGAAAAACTGTTTTTT. Translating it yields CASRVLTNEKLFF.